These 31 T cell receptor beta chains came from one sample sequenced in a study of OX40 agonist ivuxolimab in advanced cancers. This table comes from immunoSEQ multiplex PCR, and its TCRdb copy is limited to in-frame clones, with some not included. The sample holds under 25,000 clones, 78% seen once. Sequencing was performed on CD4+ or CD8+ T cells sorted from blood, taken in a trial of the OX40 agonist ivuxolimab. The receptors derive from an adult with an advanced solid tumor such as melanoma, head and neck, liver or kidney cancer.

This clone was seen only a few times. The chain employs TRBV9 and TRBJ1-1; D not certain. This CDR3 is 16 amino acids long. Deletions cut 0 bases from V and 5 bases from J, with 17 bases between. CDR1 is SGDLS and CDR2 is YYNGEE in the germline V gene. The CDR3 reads CASSVGALAGQTEAFF. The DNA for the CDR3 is TGTGCCAGCAGCGTAGGGGCATTGGCGGGCCAGACTGAAGCTTTCTTT.

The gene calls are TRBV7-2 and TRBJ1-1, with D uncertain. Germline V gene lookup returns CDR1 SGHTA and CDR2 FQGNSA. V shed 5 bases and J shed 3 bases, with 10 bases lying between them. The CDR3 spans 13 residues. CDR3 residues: CASSLSGYTEAFF. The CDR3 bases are TGTGCCAGCAGCCTAAGCGGGTACACTGAAGCTTTCTTT. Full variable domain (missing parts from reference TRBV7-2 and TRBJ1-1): GAGVSQSPSNKVTEKGKDVELRCDPISGHTALYWYRQSLGQGLEFLIYFQGNSAPDKSGLPSDRFSAERTGGSVSTLTIQRTQQEDSAVYLCASSLSGYTEAFFGQGTRLTVV.

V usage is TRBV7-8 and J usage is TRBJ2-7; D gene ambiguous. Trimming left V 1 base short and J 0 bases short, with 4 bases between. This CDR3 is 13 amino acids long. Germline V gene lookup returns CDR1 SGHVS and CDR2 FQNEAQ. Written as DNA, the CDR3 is TGTGCCAGCAGCTTAGGGAACTCCTACGAGCAGTACTTC. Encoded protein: CASSLGNSYEQYF.

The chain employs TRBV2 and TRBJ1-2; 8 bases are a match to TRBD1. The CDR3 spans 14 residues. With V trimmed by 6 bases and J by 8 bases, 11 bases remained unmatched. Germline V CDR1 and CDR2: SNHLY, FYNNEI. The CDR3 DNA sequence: TGTGCCAGCAGGGACCCAGGGGGCTGGTGGGGCTACACCTTC. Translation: CASRDPGGWWGYTF.

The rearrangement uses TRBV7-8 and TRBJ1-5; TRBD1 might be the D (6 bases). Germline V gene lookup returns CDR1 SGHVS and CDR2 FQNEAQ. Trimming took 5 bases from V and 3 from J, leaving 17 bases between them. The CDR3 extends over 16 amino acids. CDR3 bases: TGTGCCAGCAGCCTCGAGAGGGGGATCGTCAATCAGCCCCAGCATTTT. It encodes CASSLERGIVNQPQHF.

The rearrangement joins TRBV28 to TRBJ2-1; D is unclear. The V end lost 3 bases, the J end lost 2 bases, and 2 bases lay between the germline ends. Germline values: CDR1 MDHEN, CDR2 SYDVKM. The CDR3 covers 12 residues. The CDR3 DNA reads TGTGCCAGCAGTTTGGCCTACAATGAGCAGTTCTTC. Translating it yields CASSLAYNEQFF.

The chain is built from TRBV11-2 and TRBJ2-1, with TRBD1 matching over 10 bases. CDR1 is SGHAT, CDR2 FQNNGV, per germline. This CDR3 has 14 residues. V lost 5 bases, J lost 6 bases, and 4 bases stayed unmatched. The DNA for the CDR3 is TGTGCCAGCAGCCGACAGGGGGCGTTCAATGAGCAGTTCTTC. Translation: CASSRQGAFNEQFF. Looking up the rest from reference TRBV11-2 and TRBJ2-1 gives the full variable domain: EAGVAQSPRYKIIEKRQSVAFWCNPISGHATLYWYQQILGQGPKLLIQFQNNGVVDDSQLPKDRFSAERLKGVDSTLKIQPAKLEDSAVYLCASSRQGAFNEQFFGPGTRLTVL.

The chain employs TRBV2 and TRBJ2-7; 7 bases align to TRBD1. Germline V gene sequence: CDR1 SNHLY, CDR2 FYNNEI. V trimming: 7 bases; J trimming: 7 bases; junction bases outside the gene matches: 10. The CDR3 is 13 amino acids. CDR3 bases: TGTGCCAGCATTAGGACAGGCACCCTTGAGCAGTACTTC. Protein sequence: CASIRTGTLEQYF. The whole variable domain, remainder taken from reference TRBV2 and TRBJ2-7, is EPEVTQTPSHQVTQMGQEVILRCVPISNHLYFYWYRQILGQKVEFLVSFYNNEISEKSEIFDDQFSVERPDGSNFTLKIRSTKLEDSAMYFCASIRTGTLEQYFGPGTRLTVT.

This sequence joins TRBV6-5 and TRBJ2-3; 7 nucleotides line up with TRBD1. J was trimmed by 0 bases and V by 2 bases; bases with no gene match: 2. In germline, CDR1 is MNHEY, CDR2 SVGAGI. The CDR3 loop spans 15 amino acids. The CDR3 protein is CASSYGTVSTDTQYF. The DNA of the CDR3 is TGTGCCAGCAGTTACGGGACAGTTAGCACAGATACGCAGTATTTT.

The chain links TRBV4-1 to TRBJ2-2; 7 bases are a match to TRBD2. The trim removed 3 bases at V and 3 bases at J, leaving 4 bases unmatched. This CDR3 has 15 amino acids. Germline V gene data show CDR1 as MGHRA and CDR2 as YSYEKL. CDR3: CASSQMGGYTGELFF. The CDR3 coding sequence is TGCGCCAGCAGCCAGATGGGGGGGTACACCGGGGAGCTGTTTTTT.

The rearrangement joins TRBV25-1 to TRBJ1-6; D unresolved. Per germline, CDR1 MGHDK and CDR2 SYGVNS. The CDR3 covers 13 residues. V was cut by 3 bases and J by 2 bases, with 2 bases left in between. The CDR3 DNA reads TGTGCCAGCAGTGACCCCTATAATTCACCCCTCCACTTT. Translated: CASSDPYNSPLHF.

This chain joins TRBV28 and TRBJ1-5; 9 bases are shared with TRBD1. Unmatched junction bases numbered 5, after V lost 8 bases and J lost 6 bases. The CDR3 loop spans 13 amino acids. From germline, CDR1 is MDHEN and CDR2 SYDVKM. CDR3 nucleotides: TGTGCCAGCGCTACAGGGGGCACTCAGCCCCAGCATTTT. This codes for CASATGGTQPQHF.

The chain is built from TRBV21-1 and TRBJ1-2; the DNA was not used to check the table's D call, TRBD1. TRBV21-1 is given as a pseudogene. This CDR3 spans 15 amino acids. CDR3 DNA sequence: TGTGCCAGCAGCAAAAGGGGCAGATGGGACTATGGCTACACCTTC. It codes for CASSKRGRWDYGYTF.

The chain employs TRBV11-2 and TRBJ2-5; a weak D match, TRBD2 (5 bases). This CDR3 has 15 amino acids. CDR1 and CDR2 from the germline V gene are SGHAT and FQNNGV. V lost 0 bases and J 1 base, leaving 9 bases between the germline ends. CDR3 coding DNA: TGTGCCAGCAGCTTAGAAACTAGGGCCCAAGAGACCCAGTACTTC. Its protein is CASSLETRAQETQYF.

The CDR3 nucleotides read TGTGCCGCTCAGACAGGGGTCTCCTACGAGCAGTACTTC. It encodes CAAQTGVSYEQYF. The V and J genes are TRBV10-3 and TRBJ2-7, with 8 bases fitting TRBD1. The V gene end was trimmed by 11 bases and the J gene end by 0 bases; junction bases not matched to a gene: 6. CDR3 length equals 13 residues. CDR1 and CDR2 from the germline V gene are ENHRY and SYGVKD.

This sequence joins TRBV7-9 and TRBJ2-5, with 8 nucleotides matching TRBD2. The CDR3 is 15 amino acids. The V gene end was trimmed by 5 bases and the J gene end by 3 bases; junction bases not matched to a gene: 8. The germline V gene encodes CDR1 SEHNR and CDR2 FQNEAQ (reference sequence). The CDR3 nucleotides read TGTGCCAGCAGCAGTAGTTCACTAGCGGAAGAGACCCAGTACTTC. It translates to CASSSSSLAEETQYF. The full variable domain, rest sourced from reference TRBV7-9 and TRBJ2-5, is DTGVSQNPRHKITKRGQNVTFRCDPISEHNRLYWYRQTLGQGPEFLTYFQNEAQLEKSRLLSDRFSAERPKGSFSTLEIQRTEQGDSAMYLCASSSSSLAEETQYFGPGTRLLVL.

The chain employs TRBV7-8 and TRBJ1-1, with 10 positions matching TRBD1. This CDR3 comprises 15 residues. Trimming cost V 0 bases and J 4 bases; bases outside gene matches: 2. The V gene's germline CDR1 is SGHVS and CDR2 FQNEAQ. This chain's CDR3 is CASSLAWTGGTEAFF. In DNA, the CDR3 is TGTGCCAGCAGCTTAGCGTGGACAGGGGGCACTGAAGCTTTCTTT.

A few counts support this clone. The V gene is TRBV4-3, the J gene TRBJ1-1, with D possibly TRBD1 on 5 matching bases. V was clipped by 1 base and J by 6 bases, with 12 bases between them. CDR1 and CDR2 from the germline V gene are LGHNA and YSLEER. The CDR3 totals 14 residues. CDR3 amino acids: CASSQGGGGAEAFF. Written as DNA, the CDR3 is TGCGCCAGCAGCCAAGGGGGCGGGGGAGCTGAAGCTTTCTTT.

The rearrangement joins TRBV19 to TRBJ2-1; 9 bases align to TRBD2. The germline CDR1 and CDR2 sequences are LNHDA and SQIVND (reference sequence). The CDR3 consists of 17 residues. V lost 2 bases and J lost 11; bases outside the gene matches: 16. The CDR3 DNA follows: TGTGCCAGTAGTATATGGTCCGGGGCTAGCGGGATTCTGCAGCAGTTCTTC. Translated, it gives CASSIWSGASGILQQFF.

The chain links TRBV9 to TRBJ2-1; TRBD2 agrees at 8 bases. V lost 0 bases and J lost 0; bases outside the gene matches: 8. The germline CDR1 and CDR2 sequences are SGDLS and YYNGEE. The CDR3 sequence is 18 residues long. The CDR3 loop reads CASSVASGPVGSYNEQFF. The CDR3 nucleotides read TGTGCCAGCAGCGTAGCTAGCGGGCCGGTCGGCTCCTACAATGAGCAGTTCTTC.

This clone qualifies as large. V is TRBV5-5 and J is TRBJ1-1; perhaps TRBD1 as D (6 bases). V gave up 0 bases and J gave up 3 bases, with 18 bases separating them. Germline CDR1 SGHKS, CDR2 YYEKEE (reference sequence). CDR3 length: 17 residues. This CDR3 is CASSLEAPRGAYTEAFF. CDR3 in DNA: TGTGCCAGCAGCTTGGAGGCCCCTCGGGGGGCGTACACTGAAGCTTTCTTT. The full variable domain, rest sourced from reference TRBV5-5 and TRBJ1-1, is DAGVTQSPTHLIKTRGQQVTLRCSPISGHKSVSWYQQVLGQGPQFIFQYYEKEERGRGNFPDRFSARQFPNYSSELNVNALLLGDSALYLCASSLEAPRGAYTEAFFGQGTRLTVV.

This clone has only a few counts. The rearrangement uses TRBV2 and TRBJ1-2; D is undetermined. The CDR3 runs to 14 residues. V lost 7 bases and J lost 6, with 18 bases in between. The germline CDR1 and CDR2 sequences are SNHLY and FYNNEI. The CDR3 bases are TGTGCCAGCACAATCCTACTCCGAGTCGATGGCTACACCTTC. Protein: CASTILLRVDGYTF.

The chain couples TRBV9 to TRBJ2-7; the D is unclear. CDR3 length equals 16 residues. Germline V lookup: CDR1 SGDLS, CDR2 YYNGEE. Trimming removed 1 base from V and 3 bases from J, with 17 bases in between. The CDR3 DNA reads TGTGCCAGCAGCGTAAGTCCTCTGGTTGCTTTCTACGAGCAGTACTTC. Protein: CASSVSPLVAFYEQYF.

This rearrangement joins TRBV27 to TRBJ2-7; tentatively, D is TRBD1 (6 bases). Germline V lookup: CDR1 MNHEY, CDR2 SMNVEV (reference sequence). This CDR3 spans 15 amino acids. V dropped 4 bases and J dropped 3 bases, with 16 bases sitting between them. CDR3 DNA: TGTGCCAGCAGTTCCCCGGGACATTCCTTCTACGAGCAGTACTTC. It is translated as CASSSPGHSFYEQYF.

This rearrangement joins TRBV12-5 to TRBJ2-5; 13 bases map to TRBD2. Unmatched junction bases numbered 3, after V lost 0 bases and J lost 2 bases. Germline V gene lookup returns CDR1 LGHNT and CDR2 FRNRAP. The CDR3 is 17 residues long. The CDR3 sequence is CASGLVLAGGGQETQYF. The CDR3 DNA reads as TGTGCTAGTGGTTTGGTACTAGCGGGGGGGGGTCAAGAGACCCAGTACTTC.

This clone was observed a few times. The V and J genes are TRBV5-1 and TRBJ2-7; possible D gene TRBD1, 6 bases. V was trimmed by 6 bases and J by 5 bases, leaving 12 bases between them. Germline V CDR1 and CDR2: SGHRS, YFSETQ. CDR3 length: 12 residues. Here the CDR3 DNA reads TGCGCCAGCAAAGTAGGGGGAAACGAGCAGTACTTC. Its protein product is CASKVGGNEQYF.

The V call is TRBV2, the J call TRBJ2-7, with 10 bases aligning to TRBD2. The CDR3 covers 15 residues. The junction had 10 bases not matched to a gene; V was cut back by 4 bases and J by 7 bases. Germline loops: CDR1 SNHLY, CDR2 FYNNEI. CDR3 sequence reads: CASSGALAGADEQYF. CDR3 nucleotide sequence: TGTGCCAGCAGTGGGGCCCTAGCGGGAGCGGATGAGCAGTACTTC.

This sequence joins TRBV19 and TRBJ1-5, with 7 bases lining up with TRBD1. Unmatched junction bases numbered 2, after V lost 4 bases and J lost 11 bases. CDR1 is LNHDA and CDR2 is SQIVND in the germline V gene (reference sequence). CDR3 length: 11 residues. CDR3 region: CASSRGQTQHF. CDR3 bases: TGTGCCAGTAGTAGGGGACAGACCCAGCATTTT.

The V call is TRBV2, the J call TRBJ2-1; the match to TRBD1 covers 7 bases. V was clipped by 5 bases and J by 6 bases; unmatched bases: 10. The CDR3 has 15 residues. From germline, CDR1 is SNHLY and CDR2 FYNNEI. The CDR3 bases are TGTGCCAGCAGTAGCACGGGACAGAGGAGCAATGAGCAGTTCTTC. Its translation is CASSSTGQRSNEQFF.

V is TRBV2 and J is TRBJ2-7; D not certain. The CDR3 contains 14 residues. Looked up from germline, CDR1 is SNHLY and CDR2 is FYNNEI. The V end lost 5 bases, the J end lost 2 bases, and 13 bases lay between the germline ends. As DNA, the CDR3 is TGTGCCAGCAGTCCCGTACAGCACCCCTACGAGCAGTACTTC. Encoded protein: CASSPVQHPYEQYF.

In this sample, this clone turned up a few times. The CDR3 reads CASKVSHTEAFF. The CDR3 DNA reads TGTGCCAGTAAAGTCAGTCACACTGAAGCTTTCTTT. The chain employs TRBV19 and TRBJ1-1; D unresolved. Germline values: CDR1 LNHDA, CDR2 SQIVND (reference sequence). This CDR3 spans 12 amino acids. Trimming took 7 bases from V and 3 from J, leaving 9 bases between them.